This T cell receptor beta chain was captured by sequencing in a study of CD8 T cells in ankylosing spondylitis. The CDR3 extends over 14 amino acids. The germline V gene encodes CDR1 MNHEY and CDR2 SVGAGI. The V gene end was trimmed by 0 bases and the J gene end by 9 bases; junction bases not matched to a gene: 8. TCRdb fed the 5' RACE reads into MiXCR, producing one record per CDR3 protein. The profile covers about 250,000 distinct CDR3 sequences, with 20% to 30% appearing a single time and approximately 0.61% taken by the ten largest. This clonotype was obtained from a male donor with ankylosing spondylitis or in good health (not recorded which). The sample consisted of blood, either unsorted or a sorted T cell fraction (not recorded which). V is TRBV6-5 and J is TRBJ2-7; 7 nucleotides align to TRBD1. CDR3 protein: CASSYSAHDRAQYF. In DNA, the CDR3 is TGTGCCAGCAGTTACTCGGCCCATGACAGGGCGCAGTACTTC.